What follows are 14 T cell receptor beta chains derived from one specimen sequenced in a study of neurological immune-mediated disorders. TCRdb re-analysed the 5' RACE reads in MiXCR, keeping a single row per CDR3 protein. Here the sample spans roughly 75,000 distinct CDR3 sequences, 2.5% to 3% being singletons. Specimen: PBMCs. Receptors originate from a woman aged 25 to 39 with multiple sclerosis.

This clonotype was seen ten or more times. The chain is built from TRBV7-2 and TRBJ1-5, with a possible D match to TRBD1 (5 bases). This CDR3 has 16 residues. Germline values: CDR1 SGHTA, CDR2 FQGNSA. Trimming stripped 0 bases from V and 0 bases from J, with 9 bases between. CDR3 region: CASSLAWGYSNQPQHF. For the CDR3, the DNA is TGTGCCAGCAGCTTAGCATGGGGGTATAGCAATCAGCCCCAGCATTTT. The entire variable domain, with the rest obtained from reference TRBV7-2 and TRBJ1-5, is as follows: GAGVSQSPSNKVTEKGKDVELRCDPISGHTALYWYRQSLGQGLEFLIYFQGNSAPDKSGLPSDRFSAERTGGSVSTLTIQRTQQEDSAVYLCASSLAWGYSNQPQHFGDGTRLSIL.

This clonotype was detected ten times or more. The chain uses TRBV11-2 and TRBJ1-2; TRBD1 agrees at 7 bases. Germline values: CDR1 SGHAT, CDR2 FQNNGV. With 1 base clipped from V and 5 bases from J, the junction kept 4 bases outside the gene matches. The CDR3 is 14 amino acids. This chain's CDR3 is CASSLGDSFYGYTF. CDR3 nucleotide sequence: TGTGCCAGCAGCTTAGGGGACAGTTTTTATGGCTACACCTTC.

Concerning this clonotype itself: The conserved phenylalanine or tryptophan normally closing the CDR3 is absent here, so this likely arose from a read error. V gene TRBV10-2 combines with J gene TRBJ1-1; no firm D call. The germline CDR1 and CDR2 sequences are WSHSY and SAAADI. The CDR3 runs 13 residues. The DNA for the CDR3 is TGCGCCAGCCGCCCCGGGATGAACAGTGAAGCTTTCAAT. Its protein product is CASRPGMNSEAFN.

This clonotype was recorded at least ten times. This chain uses TRBV6-6 with TRBJ1-5, with D unresolved. CDR3 length equals 14 residues. The germline V gene has CDR1 MNHNY and CDR2 SVGAGI (reference sequence). V was cut by 2 bases and J by 1 base, with 6 bases left in between. CDR3: CASSYLQSNQPQHF. The CDR3 nucleotides are TGTGCCAGCAGTTACCTCCAGAGCAATCAGCCCCAGCATTTT.

This clonotype showed up many times. The chain couples TRBV15 to TRBJ2-1; D remains ambiguous. This CDR3 spans 13 amino acids. The V gene's germline CDR1 is LNHNV and CDR2 YYDKDF (reference sequence). The V and J ends lost 1 base and 7 bases respectively, with 8 bases between them. The CDR3 is CATSRASVNEQFF. The DNA of the CDR3 is TGTGCCACCAGCAGAGCATCCGTTAATGAGCAGTTCTTC.

At least ten counts were recorded for this clonotype. The chain employs TRBV4-3 and TRBJ2-3; D not certain. The V end was cut by 1 base, the J end by 0 bases, with 11 bases between. The CDR3 loop spans 16 amino acids. Germline V gives CDR1 LGHNA, CDR2 YSLEER. The CDR3 region has the DNA TGCGCCAGCAGCCAAGGGTATGTCACTAGCACAGATACGCAGTATTTT. Translated: CASSQGYVTSTDTQYF.

This clonotype has a count of ten or more. CDR3 nucleotide sequence: TGCAGTGCTAGATGGGGTTGGGGGACTGAAGCTTTCTTT. Protein: CSARWGWGTEAFF. The rearrangement uses TRBV20-1 and TRBJ1-1; tentative D call: TRBD1 (5 bases). The CDR3 is 13 residues long. V lost 2 bases and J 5 bases, leaving 12 bases between the germline ends. Germline CDR1 and CDR2: DFQATT and SNEGSKA (reference sequence).

This clonotype occurred many times. This chain connects TRBV10-3 to TRBJ2-5, with D possibly called TRBD1 or TRBD2 (6 bases each). Trimming stripped 11 bases from V and 4 bases from J, with 17 bases between. Germline V gives CDR1 ENHRY, CDR2 SYGVKD. CDR3 length: 13 residues. This chain's CDR3 is CAHSSGAAETQYF. CDR3 DNA sequence: TGTGCCCATTCCTCGGGGGCGGCAGAGACCCAGTACTTC.

This clonotype has ten or more counts. The gene calls are TRBV3-1 and TRBJ1-2; TRBD1 is a possible D gene (5 bases). V was shortened by 4 bases and J by 6 bases, with 18 bases between the two germline ends. Germline V CDR1 and CDR2: LGHDT, YNNKEL (reference sequence). The CDR3 is 15 residues long. CDR3 sequence (DNA): TGTGCCAGCAGCCGCCGAGGGGCCGAGGCGAATGGCTACACCTTC. It codes for CASSRRGAEANGYTF.

At least ten counts were recorded for this clonotype. The chain employs TRBV29-1 and TRBJ2-1, with D uncertain. The germline V and J ends were trimmed by 3 bases and 4 bases, with 4 bases remaining between them. Germline assignment: CDR1 SQVTM and CDR2 ANQGSEA. CDR3 length: 11 amino acids. CDR3 sequence (DNA): TGCAGCGTTGACGGTTACAATGAGCAGTTCTTC. This sequence encodes CSVDGYNEQFF.

Many counts were recorded for this clonotype. V usage is TRBV29-1 and J usage is TRBJ1-1; D ambiguous. The CDR3 spans 12 residues. V was cut by 2 bases and J by 1 base, with 5 bases left in between. Germline CDR1 SQVTM, CDR2 ANQGSEA. CDR3 protein: CSVEPGNTEAFF. In DNA form, the CDR3 reads TGCAGCGTTGAACCAGGGAACACTGAAGCTTTCTTT.

Many counts were recorded for this clonotype. This chain joins TRBV12-3 or TRBV12-4 and TRBJ1-1; possibly TRBD1 for D (5 bases). The CDR3 extends over 14 amino acids. V gave up 6 bases and J gave up 3 bases, with 14 bases separating them. CDR3 nucleotide sequence: TGTGCCAGCAGGGGGACTTTCGAGCACACTGAAGCTTTCTTT. As protein: CASRGTFEHTEAFF.

This clonotype has a count of ten or more. This rearrangement joins TRBV20-1 to TRBJ1-4, with 8 bases fitting TRBD1. The CDR3 length is 16 residues. V lost 0 bases and J lost 4; bases outside the gene matches: 7. Germline V gene lookup returns CDR1 DFQATT and CDR2 SNEGSKA (reference sequence). The CDR3 nucleotides read TGCAGTGCTAGAGACCTGGGGACAGGCGATAATGAAAAACTGTTTTTT. The encoded protein is CSARDLGTGDNEKLFF.

This clonotype occurred many times. V usage is TRBV3-1 and J usage is TRBJ2-2; D gene unclear. The CDR3 covers 12 residues. Germline values: CDR1 LGHDT, CDR2 YNNKEL (reference sequence). V lost 4 bases and J 6 bases, leaving 6 bases between the germline ends. This CDR3 is CASSRLAGELFF. DNA of the CDR3: TGTGCCAGCAGCCGCCTGGCCGGGGAGCTGTTTTTT.